This entry concerns a single TCR beta chain. What it binds is unknown. What was sequenced were expressed TCRB transcripts, since all of the isolated RNA had been reverse transcribed. Assay: immunoSEQ multiplex PCR; the TCRdb copy retains only in-frame clones and omits some. The table has under 950,000 clones, about a sixth seen once. The data derive from a study of beta chain features in type 1 diabetes. Study-level background: Summed over all samples, the examined sorted cells came to 95 million to 130 million. General observations from the study: There was a possibility that cDNA sequencing over-represented cells with high TCR expression. Whether TCRB rearrangement is influenced by HLA type went unresolved here. In type 1 diabetes patients, VDJ junctions had fewer insertions; deletions at these junctions were more frequent.

The CDR3 runs 13 residues. CDR1 is MNHEY and CDR2 is SMNVEV in the germline V gene (reference sequence). V shed 5 bases and J 5 bases; nucleotides not matched to a gene: 3. The chain couples TRBV27 to TRBJ2-5; 9 nucleotides match TRBD1. This clonotype was obtained from a woman under 30 in good health. The sequenced material came from naive CD4+ T cells from blood. In DNA, the CDR3 is TGTGCCAGCAGTAGGGACAGGGTGGAGACCCAGTACTTC. This sequence encodes CASSRDRVETQYF.